This T cell receptor beta chain was obtained from a study of a mutant IDH1 vaccine in newly diagnosed glioma. Study results and limitations: The authors found pseudoprogression apparently unrelated to changes in top peripheral T cell clonotypes.

Concerning this clone: The antigen remains undetermined.

The time point is: baseline, week 1 (first vaccination visit). Treatment defined: pre-vaccination baseline after standard-of-care therapy. The donors' diagnosis was new WHO grade 3 or 4 astrocytoma that was IDH1-mutant and ATRX-lost. Sequencing used immunoSEQ multiplex PCR; TCRdb keeps in-frame clones, though not all of them. The data contain around 50,000 clones, 70% to 90% of them singletons. From germline, CDR1 is WNHNN and CDR2 SYGVQD (reference sequence). V shed 4 bases, J shed 6 bases, and the junction held 17 bases outside the gene matches. The CDR3 runs to 17 residues. The source was PBMCs, collected from a glioma patient treated with radiotherapy, temozolomide or both. The chain employs TRBV10-1 and TRBJ1-2, with 7 bases aligning to TRBD1. The clonotype comes from a man aged 35-49 years with glioma. CDR3: CASSGGTVVYCYNGYTF. The CDR3, as DNA: TGCGCCAGCAGTGGGGGGACAGTCGTATACTGCTATAATGGCTACACCTTC.